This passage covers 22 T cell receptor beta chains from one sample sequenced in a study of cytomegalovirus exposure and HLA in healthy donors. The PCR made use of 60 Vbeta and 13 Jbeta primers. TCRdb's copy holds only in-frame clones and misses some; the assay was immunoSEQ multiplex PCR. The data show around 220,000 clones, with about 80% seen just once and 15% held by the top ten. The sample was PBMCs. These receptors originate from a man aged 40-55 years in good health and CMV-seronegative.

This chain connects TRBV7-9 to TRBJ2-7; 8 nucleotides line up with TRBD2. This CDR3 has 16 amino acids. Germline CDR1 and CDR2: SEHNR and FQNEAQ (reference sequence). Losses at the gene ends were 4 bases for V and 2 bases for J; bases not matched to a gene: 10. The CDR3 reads CASSSLRGGGTYEQYF. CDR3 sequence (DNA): TGTGCCAGCAGCTCCCTCCGGGGGGGAGGAACCTACGAGCAGTACTTC.

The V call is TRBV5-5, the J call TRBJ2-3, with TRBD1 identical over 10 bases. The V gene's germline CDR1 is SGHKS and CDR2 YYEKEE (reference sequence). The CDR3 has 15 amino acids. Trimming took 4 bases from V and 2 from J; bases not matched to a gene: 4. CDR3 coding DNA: TGTGCCAGCAGCAGTGGACAGGGGGTCACAGATACGCAGTATTTT. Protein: CASSSGQGVTDTQYF.

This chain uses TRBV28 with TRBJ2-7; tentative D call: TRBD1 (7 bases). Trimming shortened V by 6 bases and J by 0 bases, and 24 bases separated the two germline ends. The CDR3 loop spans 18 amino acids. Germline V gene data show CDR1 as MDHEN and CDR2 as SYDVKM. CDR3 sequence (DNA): TGTGCCAGCAGCCCTTGGGTTGGTCAGCAGGGGGGCTCCTACGAGCAGTACTTC. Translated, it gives CASSPWVGQQGGSYEQYF.

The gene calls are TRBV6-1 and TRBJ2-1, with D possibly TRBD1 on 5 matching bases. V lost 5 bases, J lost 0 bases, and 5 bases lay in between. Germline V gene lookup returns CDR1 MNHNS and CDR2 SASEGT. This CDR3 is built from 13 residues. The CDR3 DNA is TGTGCCAGCAGTAGGGGCTCCTACAATGAGCAGTTCTTC. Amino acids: CASSRGSYNEQFF.

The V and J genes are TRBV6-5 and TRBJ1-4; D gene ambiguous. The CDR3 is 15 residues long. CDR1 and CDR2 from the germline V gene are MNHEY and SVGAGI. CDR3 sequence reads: CASKLGGQTGEKLFF. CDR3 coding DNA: TGTGCGTCCAAGTTAGGAGGCCAAACGGGTGAAAAACTGTTTTTT.

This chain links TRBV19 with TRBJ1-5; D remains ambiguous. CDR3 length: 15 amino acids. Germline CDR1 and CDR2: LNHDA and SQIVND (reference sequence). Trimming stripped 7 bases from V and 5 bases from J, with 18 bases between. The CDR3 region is CASNLLVEVDQPQHF. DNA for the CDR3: TGTGCCAGTAACTTGCTCGTGGAGGTCGATCAGCCCCAGCATTTT.

The CDR3 sequence is CAITRDRATEAFF. The CDR3 DNA reads as TGTGCCATCACCCGGGACAGGGCCACTGAAGCTTTCTTT. The chain uses TRBV10-3 and TRBJ1-1; 9 bases map to TRBD1. This CDR3 region has 13 residues. Germline CDR1 reads ENHRY; CDR2 reads SYGVKD. J lost 4 bases, V lost 7 bases, and 4 bases had no gene match.

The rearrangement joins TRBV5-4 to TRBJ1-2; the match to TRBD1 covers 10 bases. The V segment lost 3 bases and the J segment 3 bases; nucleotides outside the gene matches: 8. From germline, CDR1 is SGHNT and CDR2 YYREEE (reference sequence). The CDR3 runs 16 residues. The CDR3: CASSWTPGTGDYGYTF. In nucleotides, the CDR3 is TGTGCCAGCAGCTGGACCCCTGGGACAGGGGACTATGGCTACACCTTC.

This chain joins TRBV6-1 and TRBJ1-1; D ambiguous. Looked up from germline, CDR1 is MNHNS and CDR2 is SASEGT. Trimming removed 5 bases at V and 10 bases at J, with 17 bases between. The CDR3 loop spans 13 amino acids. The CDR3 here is CASSPDILTLAFF. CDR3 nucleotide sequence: TGTGCCAGCAGTCCTGACATCCTCACGCTAGCTTTCTTT.

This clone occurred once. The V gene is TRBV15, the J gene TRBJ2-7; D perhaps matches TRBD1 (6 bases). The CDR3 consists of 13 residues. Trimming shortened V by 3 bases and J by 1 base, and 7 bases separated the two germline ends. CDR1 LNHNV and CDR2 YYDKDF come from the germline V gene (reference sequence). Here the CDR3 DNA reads TGTGCCACCAGCAGGGACAGTTCCTACGAGCAGTACTTC. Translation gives CATSRDSSYEQYF.

The CDR3 protein is CAISDAGAGELFF. The DNA for the CDR3 is TGTGCCATCAGTGATGCGGGGGCCGGGGAGCTGTTTTTT. The rearrangement uses TRBV10-3 and TRBJ2-2; 7 positions agree with TRBD2. V was clipped by 3 bases and J by 6 bases; unmatched bases: 1. This CDR3 has 13 residues. Germline CDR1 ENHRY, CDR2 SYGVKD.

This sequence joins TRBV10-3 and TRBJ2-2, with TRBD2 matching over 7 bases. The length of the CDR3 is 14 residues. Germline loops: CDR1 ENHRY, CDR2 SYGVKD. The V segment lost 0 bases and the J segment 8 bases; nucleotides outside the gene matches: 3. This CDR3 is CAISESNSGGELFF. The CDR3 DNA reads TGTGCCATCAGTGAGTCGAATAGCGGGGGGGAGCTGTTTTTT.

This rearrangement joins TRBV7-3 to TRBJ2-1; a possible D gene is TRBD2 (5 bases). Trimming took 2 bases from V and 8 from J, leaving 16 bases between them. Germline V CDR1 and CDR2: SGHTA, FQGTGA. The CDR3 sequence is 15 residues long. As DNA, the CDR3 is TGTGCCAGCAGCTTAGGTCTGCCTAGCCTTGATGAGCAGTTCTTC. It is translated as CASSLGLPSLDEQFF.

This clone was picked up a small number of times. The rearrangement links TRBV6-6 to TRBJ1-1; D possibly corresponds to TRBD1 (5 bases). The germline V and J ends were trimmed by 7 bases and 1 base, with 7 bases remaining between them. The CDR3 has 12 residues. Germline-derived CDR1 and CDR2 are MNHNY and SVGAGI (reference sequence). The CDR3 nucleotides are TGTGCCAGCACTGGGGCGAACACTGAAGCTTTCTTT. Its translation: CASTGANTEAFF.

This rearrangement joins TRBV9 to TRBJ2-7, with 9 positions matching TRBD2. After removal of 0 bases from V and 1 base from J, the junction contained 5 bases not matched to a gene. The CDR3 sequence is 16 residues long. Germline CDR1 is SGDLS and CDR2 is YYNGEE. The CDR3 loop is CASSVGLTSGSYEQYF. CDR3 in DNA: TGTGCCAGCAGCGTAGGCCTGACTAGCGGTTCCTACGAGCAGTACTTC.

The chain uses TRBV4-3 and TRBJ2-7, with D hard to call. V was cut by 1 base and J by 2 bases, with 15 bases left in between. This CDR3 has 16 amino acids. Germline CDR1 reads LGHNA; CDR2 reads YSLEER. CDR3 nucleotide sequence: TGCGCCAGCAGCCAAGTTCTAGGTGGAGACGCCTACGAGCAGTACTTC. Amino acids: CASSQVLGGDAYEQYF.

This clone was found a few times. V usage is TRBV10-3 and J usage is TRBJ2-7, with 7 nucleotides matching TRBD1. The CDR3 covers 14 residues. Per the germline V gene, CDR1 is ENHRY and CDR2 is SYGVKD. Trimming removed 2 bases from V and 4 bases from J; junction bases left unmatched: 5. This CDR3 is CAISEGDSRYEQYF. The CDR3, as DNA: TGTGCCATCAGTGAGGGGGACAGTCGATACGAGCAGTACTTC.

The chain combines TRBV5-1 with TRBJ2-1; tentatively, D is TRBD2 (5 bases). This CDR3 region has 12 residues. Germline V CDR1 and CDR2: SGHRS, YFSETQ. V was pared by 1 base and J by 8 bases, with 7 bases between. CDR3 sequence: CASSLWRDEQFF. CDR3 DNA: TGCGCCAGCAGCTTGTGGCGGGATGAGCAGTTCTTC.

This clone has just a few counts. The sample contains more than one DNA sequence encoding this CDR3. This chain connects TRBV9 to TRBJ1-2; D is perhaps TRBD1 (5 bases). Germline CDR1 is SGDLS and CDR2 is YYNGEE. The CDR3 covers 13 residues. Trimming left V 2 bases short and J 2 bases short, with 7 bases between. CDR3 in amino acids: CASSVDSNYGYTF. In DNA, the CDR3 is TGTGCCAGCAGCGTCGACAGCAACTATGGCTACACCTTC.

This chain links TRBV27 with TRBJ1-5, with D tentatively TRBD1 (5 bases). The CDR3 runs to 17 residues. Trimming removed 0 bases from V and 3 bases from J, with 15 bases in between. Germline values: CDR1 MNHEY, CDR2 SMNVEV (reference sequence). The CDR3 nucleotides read TGTGCCAGCAGTTTATCGCGGAGGGGAGGGCTCAATCAGCCCCAGCATTTT. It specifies CASSLSRRGGLNQPQHF.

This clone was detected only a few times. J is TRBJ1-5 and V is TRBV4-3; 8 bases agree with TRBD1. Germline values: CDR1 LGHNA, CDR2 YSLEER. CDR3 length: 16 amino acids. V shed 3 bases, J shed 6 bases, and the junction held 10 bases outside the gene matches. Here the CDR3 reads CASSQETGTGGQPQHF. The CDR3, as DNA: TGCGCCAGCAGCCAGGAAACGGGGACAGGTGGTCAGCCCCAGCATTTT.

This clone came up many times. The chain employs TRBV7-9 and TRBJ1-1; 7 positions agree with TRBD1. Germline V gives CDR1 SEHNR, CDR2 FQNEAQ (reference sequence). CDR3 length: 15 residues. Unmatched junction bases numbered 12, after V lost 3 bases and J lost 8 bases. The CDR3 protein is CASSFYSWGTDEAFF. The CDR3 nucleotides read TGTGCCAGCAGCTTCTATTCCTGGGGGACAGACGAAGCTTTCTTT.